One sample yielded the 7 T cell receptor beta chains listed below, sequenced in a study of blood T cell repertoires in COVID-19 (dated by TCRdb to about 2020). To prepare the library, the immunoSEQ multiplex PCR assay was applied. TCRdb took over this immuneACCESS table, retaining in-frame rearrangements with V and J assigned. Such tables are incomplete; in checked studies, under half of the missing clones stem from an unresolved V gene, and the remainder is unexplained. The sample table shows about 230,000 clones, and roughly 85% are seen once. Around 1% of the sample comes from the top ten. Sequenced material: peripheral blood. These receptors were collected from a man in his forties with acute or convalescent COVID-19.

The J gene is TRBJ1-6, the V gene TRBV5-1; D ambiguous. CDR3 length: 13 residues. Germline CDR1 SGHRS, CDR2 YFSETQ. Trimming shortened V by 1 base and J by 6 bases, and 5 bases separated the two germline ends. Here the CDR3 reads CASSLPSNSPLHF. The CDR3, as DNA: TGCGCCAGCAGCTTGCCCAGTAATTCACCCCTCCACTTT. Full variable domain (missing parts from reference TRBV5-1 and TRBJ1-6): KAGVTQTPRYLIKTRGQQVTLSCSPISGHRSVSWYQQTPGQGLQFLFEYFSETQRNKGNFPGRFSGRQFSNSRSEMNVSTLELGDSALYLCASSLPSNSPLHFGNGTRLTVT.

The chain combines TRBV5-1 with TRBJ1-4, with D possibly being TRBD1 (6 bases). The CDR3 runs to 14 residues. With 4 bases removed from V and 8 bases from J, the gap between germline ends came to 15 bases. The V gene's germline CDR1 is SGHRS and CDR2 YFSETQ. CDR3 protein: CASSPGQKGEKLFF. Written as DNA, the CDR3 is TGCGCCAGCAGCCCCGGACAGAAAGGGGAAAAACTGTTTTTT.

The chain carries TRBV2 and TRBJ2-1, with TRBD2 identical over 13 bases. Germline V gives CDR1 SNHLY, CDR2 FYNNEI. CDR3 length: 14 amino acids. The ends lost 10 bases at V and 2 bases at J; junction bases unmatched: 2. The CDR3 bases are TGTGCCACACTAGCGGGGGGGCCCTACAATGAGCAGTTCTTC. Its protein product is CATLAGGPYNEQFF.

A remark on this clone: Other DNA sequences in the sample encode the same CDR3. The chain employs TRBV24-1 and TRBJ2-3; D unclear. Deletions cut 2 bases from V and 6 bases from J, with 5 bases between. CDR1 is KGHDR and CDR2 is SFDVKD in the germline V gene. The CDR3 is made up of 12 amino acids. DNA of the CDR3: TGTGCCACCAGTGATTCAAGCGATACGCAGTATTTT. It encodes CATSDSSDTQYF.

The chain links TRBV5-1 to TRBJ1-1; 7 nucleotides match TRBD1. This CDR3 region has 16 residues. Trimming took 2 bases from V and 5 from J; bases not matched to a gene: 12. Germline CDR1 is SGHRS and CDR2 is YFSETQ. Written as DNA, the CDR3 is TGCGCCAGCAGCTTTGCATCCCGACAGGGAAGTACTGAAGCTTTCTTT. Protein sequence: CASSFASRQGSTEAFF.

This clone was picked up a small number of times. The chain recombines TRBV3-1 (or the pseudogene TRBV3-2) with TRBJ1-2, with 8 bases that match TRBD1. CDR1 and CDR2 from the germline V gene are LGHDT and YNNKEL (reference sequence). CDR3 size: 15 residues. V shed 2 bases and J 4 bases; nucleotides not matched to a gene: 6. The CDR3 protein is CASSQLLDRGYGYTF. Here the CDR3 DNA reads TGTGCCAGCAGCCAACTTCTTGACAGGGGCTATGGCTACACCTTC.

This clone came up once. The chain recombines TRBV7-9 with TRBJ1-2; D perhaps matches TRBD1 (6 bases). V was trimmed by 5 bases and J by 7 bases, leaving 20 bases between them. The CDR3 runs 15 residues. The germline V gene encodes CDR1 SEHNR and CDR2 FQNEAQ (reference sequence). This CDR3 is CASSTTLGQRVGYTF. The CDR3 region has the DNA TGTGCCAGCAGCACCACCCTGGGACAACGAGTTGGCTACACCTTC.